One and the same sample provided the 25 T cell receptor beta chains below, sequenced in a study of cytomegalovirus exposure and HLA in healthy donors. The PCR had 60 Vbeta and 13 Jbeta primers. The protocol was immunoSEQ multiplex PCR, while the TCRdb copy is restricted to in-frame clones and leaves out a portion. The sample includes about 180,000 clones, around 82% of them seen just once. Sequenced input: PBMCs. The receptors were sampled from a man aged 40-49 years in good health and CMV-seronegative.

The V and J genes are TRBV6-1 and TRBJ1-1, with D uncertain. Germline lookup yields CDR1 MNHNS and CDR2 SASEGT. V dropped 6 bases and J dropped 4 bases, with 18 bases sitting between them. The CDR3 extends over 15 amino acids. CDR3 protein: CASRRVGDRVTEAFF. For the CDR3, the DNA is TGTGCCAGCAGGAGGGTTGGGGATAGGGTCACTGAAGCTTTCTTT.

The chain joins TRBV10-3 to TRBJ1-2, with a possible D match to TRBD1 (5 bases). Germline lookup yields CDR1 ENHRY and CDR2 SYGVKD. This CDR3 comprises 13 residues. V gave up 10 bases and J gave up 5 bases, with 17 bases separating them. In nucleotides, the CDR3 is TGTGCCACCGGGGGGAAGGGCGTGTATGGCTACACCTTC. Translating gives CATGGKGVYGYTF.

V and J are TRBV19 and TRBJ1-4; D is perhaps TRBD1 (6 bases). The CDR3 has 14 amino acids. CDR1 is LNHDA and CDR2 is SQIVND in the germline V gene (reference sequence). V was pared by 1 base and J by 12 bases, with 15 bases between. CDR3 protein: CASSIVYGTRELFF. The DNA for the CDR3 is TGTGCCAGTAGTATAGTGTACGGGACAAGGGAACTGTTTTTT.

This chain connects TRBV7-5 to TRBJ1-5; the table gives TRBD1 as D, unverified against the DNA. TRBV7-5 is flagged as a pseudogene. There are 17 residues in the CDR3. The chain's CDR3 is CVRSFPPGQSSNQPQHF. CDR3 nucleotides: TGTGTCAGAAGCTTCCCCCCGGGACAGTCAAGCAATCAGCCCCAGCATTTT.

This clone was found a few times. CDR3 amino acids: CASSMMGQGPGELFF. The CDR3 region has the DNA TGTGCCAGTAGTATGATGGGACAGGGGCCCGGGGAGCTGTTTTTT. The gene calls are TRBV19 and TRBJ2-2, with 10 bases that match TRBD1. The junction had 4 bases not matched to a gene; V was cut back by 3 bases and J by 6 bases. The CDR3 totals 15 residues. The germline CDR1 and CDR2 sequences are LNHDA and SQIVND (reference sequence).

In this sample, this clone turned up a few times. The chain carries TRBV30 and TRBJ1-1; the D gene is possibly TRBD1 (5 bases). The CDR3 spans 13 residues. Trimming removed 5 bases at V and 4 bases at J, with 14 bases between. The germline V gene has CDR1 GTSNPN and CDR2 SVGIG (reference sequence). The CDR3 protein is CAWDRGEGTEAFF. DNA of the CDR3: TGTGCCTGGGATCGGGGGGAGGGCACTGAAGCTTTCTTT.

The chain carries TRBV18 and TRBJ1-2; maybe TRBD1 (5 bases). This CDR3 is 11 amino acids long. CDR1 is KGHSH and CDR2 is LQKENI in the germline V gene. The V end lost 3 bases, the J end lost 8 bases, and 7 bases lay between the germline ends. The CDR3 loop is CASSPGGGYTF. The DNA of the CDR3 is TGTGCCAGCTCACCCGGGGGAGGCTACACCTTC.

This clone showed up just a few times. V gene TRBV4-3 combines with J gene TRBJ1-4, with D perhaps TRBD1 (5 bases). The CDR3 is 14 residues long. CDR1 and CDR2 from the germline V gene are LGHNA and YSLEER. V lost 5 bases and J 4 bases, leaving 11 bases between the germline ends. For the CDR3, the DNA is TGCGCCAGCAGCAGGGAGGGACTTAATGAAAAACTGTTTTTT. Amino acid sequence: CASSREGLNEKLFF.

The V gene is TRBV9, the J gene TRBJ1-1, with TRBD1 as a possible D gene (6 bases). Trimming took off 4 bases at V and 4 bases at J, with 23 bases between the two ends. The CDR3 has 17 residues. Looked up from germline, CDR1 is SGDLS and CDR2 is YYNGEE. The CDR3 sequence is CASSSLGRGLGGTEAFF. DNA for the CDR3: TGTGCCAGCAGCTCCTTGGGCAGGGGACTAGGGGGCACTGAAGCTTTCTTT.

This chain uses TRBV4-3 with TRBJ2-5, with 13 nucleotides matching TRBD2. Matching the DNA end better, TRBJ2-7 makes the J call doubtful. The CDR3 extends over 20 amino acids. Germline assignment: CDR1 LGHNA and CDR2 YSLEER. Written as DNA, the CDR3 is TGCGCCAGCAGCCAAGATTTAATTAATAAGGGGACTAGCGGGGCTTACGAGCAGTACTTC. Protein product: CASSQDLINKGTSGAYEQYF.

This clone was observed once. The V gene is TRBV4-1, the J gene TRBJ2-5, with D tentatively TRBD1 (5 bases). Germline CDR1 is MGHRA and CDR2 is YSYEKL. This CDR3 is built from 14 residues. V shed 3 bases and J shed 1 base, with 9 bases lying between them. CDR3 bases: TGCGCCAGCAGCCACGCGGACACCCAAGAGACCCAGTACTTC. Its translation is CASSHADTQETQYF.

The rearrangement links TRBV29-1 to TRBJ2-1, with 9 bases aligning to TRBD2. V shed 6 bases and J 6 bases; nucleotides not matched to a gene: 9. Germline V CDR1 and CDR2: SQVTM, ANQGSEA. CDR3 length: 14 residues. The CDR3 region has the DNA TGCAGCGTCCAAAGCGGGGGACTAGCCAATGAGCAGTTCTTC. This encodes CSVQSGGLANEQFF.

The chain employs TRBV27 and TRBJ2-7; possible D gene TRBD2, 5 bases. The V end was cut by 8 bases, the J end by 5 bases, with 19 bases between. Germline loops: CDR1 MNHEY, CDR2 SMNVEV (reference sequence). The CDR3 is 14 amino acids. As DNA, the CDR3 is TGTGCCAGCGGATCTCAGGACGGGCGGGACGAGCAGTACTTC. It is translated as CASGSQDGRDEQYF.

The genes are TRBV6-5 and TRBJ1-2, with D possibly being TRBD1 (5 bases). There are 13 residues in the CDR3. Germline CDR1 MNHEY, CDR2 SVGAGI. With 6 bases removed from V and 6 bases from J, the gap between germline ends came to 14 bases. The CDR3 sequence: CASSPGRGHGYTF. CDR3 nucleotide sequence: TGTGCCAGCAGCCCGGGGAGGGGCCATGGCTACACCTTC.

The chain couples TRBV5-1 to TRBJ2-5; the match to TRBD1 covers 10 bases. The CDR3 is 15 amino acids. Trimming cost V 4 bases and J 4 bases; bases outside gene matches: 7. The germline V gene encodes CDR1 SGHRS and CDR2 YFSETQ. The CDR3 sequence: CASSLGQGRGETQYF. The CDR3 coding sequence is TGCGCCAGCAGCCTGGGACAGGGGAGGGGAGAGACCCAGTACTTC.

The chain is built from TRBV7-2 and TRBJ1-5; D not certain. This CDR3 has 15 amino acids. The V and J ends lost 1 base and 6 bases respectively, with 13 bases between them. Germline assignment: CDR1 SGHTA and CDR2 FQGNSA. The CDR3 DNA reads TGTGCCAGCAGCTTAGGGGTGGGAGGGATTCAGCCCCAGCATTTT. Protein: CASSLGVGGIQPQHF.

J is TRBJ1-1 and V is TRBV6-5; D remains ambiguous. CDR3 length equals 13 residues. Trimming took 2 bases from V and 4 from J, leaving 8 bases between them. The germline V gene has CDR1 MNHEY and CDR2 SVGAGI. The CDR3 sequence is CASSYSVGTEAFF. The CDR3 coding sequence is TGTGCCAGCAGTTACAGCGTGGGCACTGAAGCTTTCTTT.

V gene TRBV5-1 combines with J gene TRBJ2-1; the D is unclear. The V gene lost 2 bases and the J gene lost 0 bases, with 6 bases spanning the gap. The CDR3 contains 14 residues. Germline CDR1 is SGHRS and CDR2 is YFSETQ. DNA of the CDR3: TGCGCCAGCAGCTTCCTGAGCTCCTACAATGAGCAGTTCTTC. Its protein is CASSFLSSYNEQFF.

This rearrangement joins TRBV5-4 to TRBJ2-7; D perhaps matches TRBD2 (7 bases). This CDR3 contains 14 residues. V lost 3 bases to trimming and J lost 6 bases, with 16 bases between them. Germline V gene data show CDR1 as SGHNT and CDR2 as YYREEE (reference sequence). The CDR3 nucleotides are TGTGCCAGCAGCTGGAGGGGGGGGCTACGCGAGCAGTACTTC. Protein: CASSWRGGLREQYF.

This chain links TRBV5-4 with TRBJ1-3; the D is unclear. Germline lookup yields CDR1 SGHNT and CDR2 YYREEE (reference sequence). This CDR3 contains 14 residues. V was clipped by 0 bases and J by 1 base, with 5 bases between them. CDR3 bases: TGTGCCAGCAGCTTGGCGGGTTCTGGAAACACCATATATTTT. It encodes CASSLAGSGNTIYF.

In this sample, this clone turned up once. The CDR3 is CASSQRTGEETQYF. CDR3 nucleotide sequence: TGCGCCAGCAGCCAAAGGACAGGAGAAGAGACCCAGTACTTC. This chain links TRBV4-3 with TRBJ2-5, with 7 bases that match TRBD1. The germline gives CDR1 LGHNA, CDR2 YSLEER. There are 14 residues in the CDR3. With 2 bases clipped from V and 3 bases from J, the junction kept 3 bases outside the gene matches.

This rearrangement joins TRBV2 to TRBJ2-7; 7 nucleotides line up with TRBD1. This CDR3 is built from 16 residues. Germline V gives CDR1 SNHLY, CDR2 FYNNEI. Trimming took 2 bases from V and 0 from J; bases not matched to a gene: 7. In DNA, the CDR3 is TGTGCCAGCAGTGAATGGACAGGCGAGAGCTCCTACGAGCAGTACTTC. Translated, it gives CASSEWTGESSYEQYF.

This chain connects TRBV7-2 to TRBJ2-4; 8 bases align to TRBD1. The length of the CDR3 is 15 residues. Germline CDR1 SGHTA, CDR2 FQGNSA. The trim removed 4 bases at V and 4 bases at J, leaving 6 bases unmatched. CDR3 nucleotide sequence: TGTGCCAGCAGCTCCGGGACAGGCGGGAAAAACATTCAGTACTTC. This encodes CASSSGTGGKNIQYF.

The gene calls are TRBV6-4 and TRBJ1-1; TRBD1 might be the D (5 bases). The germline V gene encodes CDR1 MRHNA and CDR2 SNTAGT. V dropped 2 bases and J dropped 6 bases, with 16 bases sitting between them. This CDR3 spans 15 amino acids. The DNA of the CDR3 is TGTGCCAGCAGTGACGGAGGGCGGGGGAGCGCTGAAGCTTTCTTT. Translating it yields CASSDGGRGSAEAFF.

The chain couples TRBV7-2 to TRBJ2-7, with 8 bases aligning to TRBD1. The J segment lost 4 bases and the V segment lost 5 bases, leaving 7 bases of the junction unmatched. CDR3 length: 14 amino acids. CDR1 SGHTA and CDR2 FQGNSA come from the germline V gene. The CDR3 loop is CASSPDRVYYEQYF. The CDR3 DNA follows: TGTGCCAGCAGCCCGGACAGGGTATATTACGAGCAGTACTTC. The whole variable domain, filled in from reference TRBV7-2 and TRBJ2-7, reads GAGVSQSPSNKVTEKGKDVELRCDPISGHTALYWYRQSLGQGLEFLIYFQGNSAPDKSGLPSDRFSAERTGGSVSTLTIQRTQQEDSAVYLCASSPDRVYYEQYFGPGTRLTVT.